These 17 T cell receptor beta chains originate from one sample sequenced in a study of blood T cell repertoires in COVID-19. The method was immunoSEQ multiplex PCR; TCRdb's version includes in-frame clones alone and lacks a portion of them. Of roughly 160,000 clones listed, around nine tenths are singletons. The sequencing sample was made of peripheral blood. The receptor set was obtained from a woman in her 70s with COVID-19, enrolled during active disease.

The gene calls are TRBV27 and TRBJ1-2; 7 bases fit TRBD1. Germline CDR1 reads MNHEY; CDR2 reads SMNVEV (reference sequence). With 2 bases clipped from V and 8 bases from J, the junction kept 11 bases outside the gene matches. The CDR3 is 15 amino acids. CDR3 residues: CASSLGLRGQGGYTF. Written as DNA, the CDR3 is TGTGCCAGCAGTTTAGGCCTTAGGGGGCAGGGGGGCTACACCTTC.

This sequence joins TRBV30 and TRBJ1-2; weak D call: TRBD1 (6 bases). The V gene lost 0 bases and the J gene lost 6 bases, with 14 bases spanning the gap. Per the germline V gene, CDR1 is GTSNPN and CDR2 is SVGIG (reference sequence). The CDR3 has 14 residues. CDR3 amino acids: CAWSVRGARHGYTF. CDR3 DNA: TGTGCCTGGAGTGTGCGGGGGGCGCGTCATGGCTACACCTTC.

This chain uses TRBV7-2 with TRBJ2-5, with D possibly being TRBD1 (6 bases). This CDR3 is built from 16 residues. Trimming took 1 base from V and 4 from J, leaving 16 bases between them. The germline V gene encodes CDR1 SGHTA and CDR2 FQGNSA. The CDR3, as DNA: TGTGCCAGCAGCTTAGGGTATCGGACAGCCTTAGAGACCCAGTACTTC. Translated, it gives CASSLGYRTALETQYF. Full variable domain (outside the CDR3, taken from reference TRBV7-2 and TRBJ2-5): GAGVSQSPSNKVTEKGKDVELRCDPISGHTALYWYRQSLGQGLEFLIYFQGNSAPDKSGLPSDRFSAERTGGSVSTLTIQRTQQEDSAVYLCASSLGYRTALETQYFGPGTRLLVL.

The chain has TRBV5-1 and TRBJ1-4, with a possible D match to TRBD1 (6 bases). Trimming removed 0 bases at V and 7 bases at J, with 13 bases between. Germline CDR1 and CDR2: SGHRS and YFSETQ. CDR3 length: 15 amino acids. CDR3 coding DNA: TGCGCCAGCAGCTTGGGACAGGAACGTAGTGAAAAACTGTTTTTT. This sequence encodes CASSLGQERSEKLFF.

The chain is built from TRBV10-3 and TRBJ1-2, with D possibly TRBD1 on 5 matching bases. V lost 4 bases, J lost 3 bases, and 6 bases lay in between. From germline, CDR1 is ENHRY and CDR2 SYGVKD. The CDR3 sequence is 12 residues long. The CDR3 DNA follows: TGTGCCATCAGTGGGGGGGACTATGGCTACACCTTC. Residues: CAISGGDYGYTF.

The J gene is TRBJ2-1, the V gene TRBV2, with a weak D call TRBD2 (7 bases). Germline assignment: CDR1 SNHLY and CDR2 FYNNEI. V shed 2 bases and J shed 4 bases, with 15 bases lying between them. CDR3 length: 16 amino acids. The CDR3 protein is CASSEFRGGLYNEQFF. The DNA for the CDR3 is TGTGCCAGCAGTGAATTTAGGGGGGGCCTTTACAATGAGCAGTTCTTC.

Only one count was recorded for this clone. The chain has TRBV19 and TRBJ1-4; unclear D gene. This CDR3 has 17 amino acids. Trimming shortened V by 0 bases and J by 6 bases, and 17 bases separated the two germline ends. Germline values: CDR1 LNHDA, CDR2 SQIVND (reference sequence). The CDR3 nucleotides are TGTGCCAGTAGTATAGATTGGGCAGACAATGCCGATGAAAAACTGTTTTTT. Amino acids: CASSIDWADNADEKLFF.

The chain employs TRBV19 and TRBJ1-6; D call uncertain. The germline V gene has CDR1 LNHDA and CDR2 SQIVND (reference sequence). Trimming removed 6 bases at V and 9 bases at J, with 12 bases between. The CDR3 contains 13 residues. CDR3 region: CASSQRVSSPLHF. The CDR3 coding sequence is TGTGCCAGTAGCCAGAGGGTTAGTTCACCCCTCCACTTT.

This chain uses TRBV29-1 with TRBJ2-7; TRBD2 matches 7 bases. V was pared by 7 bases and J by 7 bases, with 10 bases of the junction left unmatched. CDR1 is SQVTM, CDR2 ANQGSEA, per germline. CDR3 length equals 12 residues. The CDR3 DNA follows: TGCAGCGGGGTGACTAGCTCGCGTGAGCAGTACTTC. This codes for CSGVTSSREQYF.

V is TRBV11-2 and J is TRBJ2-1; D gene ambiguous. Trimming removed 3 bases at V and 0 bases at J, with 18 bases between. Germline V gene lookup returns CDR1 SGHAT and CDR2 FQNNGV. This CDR3 is 18 amino acids long. The CDR3 loop reads CASSLRMAARSSYNEQFF. CDR3 nucleotide sequence: TGTGCCAGCAGCTTGAGGATGGCGGCCCGGAGCTCCTACAATGAGCAGTTCTTC. The whole variable domain, filled in from reference TRBV11-2 and TRBJ2-1, reads EAGVAQSPRYKIIEKRQSVAFWCNPISGHATLYWYQQILGQGPKLLIQFQNNGVVDDSQLPKDRFSAERLKGVDSTLKIQPAKLEDSAVYLCASSLRMAARSSYNEQFFGPGTRLTVL.

The rearrangement joins TRBV5-5 to TRBJ1-3; unclear D gene. The V and J ends lost 0 bases and 1 base respectively, with 5 bases between them. The length of the CDR3 is 14 residues. Germline V gene lookup returns CDR1 SGHKS and CDR2 YYEKEE (reference sequence). The CDR3 reads CASSLDSSGNTIYF. CDR3 bases: TGTGCCAGCAGCTTGGACAGTTCTGGAAACACCATATATTTT.

This clone was found once. V is TRBV6-1 and J is TRBJ2-7; no reliable D call. With 3 bases removed from V and 6 bases from J, the gap between germline ends came to 9 bases. Germline-derived CDR1 and CDR2 are MNHNS and SASEGT. This CDR3 region has 12 residues. The DNA of the CDR3 is TGTGCCAGCAGTGACAACACACCCGAGCAGTACTTC. This translates into CASSDNTPEQYF.

V and J are TRBV15 and TRBJ2-3, with 8 bases aligning to TRBD2. CDR1 is LNHNV and CDR2 is YYDKDF in the germline V gene (reference sequence). V gave up 0 bases and J gave up 4 bases; unmatched junction bases: 6. This CDR3 is 16 amino acids long. The CDR3 DNA sequence: TGTGCCACCAGCAGAGAGGGCCGGGGGGGTTCAGATACGCAGTATTTT. This sequence encodes CATSREGRGGSDTQYF. Using reference TRBV15 and TRBJ2-3 for the parts outside the CDR3, the full variable domain is DAMVIQNPRYQVTQFGKPVTLSCSQTLNHNVMYWYQQKSSQAPKLLFHYYDKDFNNEADTPDNFQSRRPNTSFCFLDIRSPGLGDTAMYLCATSREGRGGSDTQYFGPGTRLTVL.

This chain connects TRBV5-6 to TRBJ1-3; no firm D call. Germline V CDR1 and CDR2: SGHDT, YYEEEE. The CDR3 length is 15 residues. V lost 4 bases to trimming and J lost 1 base, with 12 bases between them. The CDR3 nucleotides are TGTGCCAGCAGCCGGACGGGGAAGTCTGGAAACACCATATATTTT. Protein: CASSRTGKSGNTIYF. The full variable domain, with the rest looked up from reference TRBV5-6 and TRBJ1-3, is DAGVTQSPTHLIKTRGQQVTLRCSPKSGHDTVSWYQQALGQGPQFIFQYYEEEERQRGNFPDRFSGHQFPNYSSELNVNALLLGDSALYLCASSRTGKSGNTIYFGEGSWLTVV.

V is TRBV6-6 and J is TRBJ2-1; 9 nucleotides line up with TRBD1. Germline loops: CDR1 MNHNY, CDR2 SVGAGI (reference sequence). J gave up 9 bases and V 8 bases, and 14 bases lay outside the gene matches. The CDR3 is 15 amino acids. The CDR3 sequence is CASRGGNRGRGEQFF. CDR3 sequence (DNA): TGTGCCAGCCGGGGAGGGAACAGGGGGCGAGGTGAGCAGTTCTTC.

This clone was picked up one time. The chain carries TRBV2 and TRBJ2-2; TRBD2 aligns across 7 bases. Trimming took 7 bases from V and 7 from J; bases not matched to a gene: 9. Germline values: CDR1 SNHLY, CDR2 FYNNEI. The length of the CDR3 is 14 residues. In DNA, the CDR3 is TGTGCCAGCACTTGGAGCGGGGTCGGCGGGGAGCTGTTTTTT. Translation: CASTWSGVGGELFF.

The chain combines TRBV7-8 with TRBJ2-1; the D gene is possibly TRBD1 (5 bases). This CDR3 contains 14 residues. V gave up 5 bases and J gave up 7 bases, with 15 bases separating them. Germline V CDR1 and CDR2: SGHVS, FQNEAQ. The CDR3 bases are TGTGCCAGCAGCCAACGGACAAGACTTAATGAGCAGTTCTTC. It translates to CASSQRTRLNEQFF.